This entry is about one T cell receptor (beta chain). These data come from a study of blood T cell repertoires in COVID-19. Per the study methods: Counts of nucleated cells, estimated from reference gene primer amplification, were obtained. TCRdb keeps only in-frame clones here, not all; method: immunoSEQ multiplex PCR. V and J calls and clone size come straight from that table; D and trimming were deduced from the DNA. The sample includes 250,000 to 300,000 clones, 88% of them seen just once. The Seattle patients, enrolled during active infection, were followed longitudinally. From germline, CDR1 is MNHEY and CDR2 SMNVEV (reference sequence). This CDR3 region has 13 residues. The V end lost 3 bases, the J end lost 5 bases, and 10 bases lay between the germline ends.

The origin of this receptor is a woman aged 65 to 85 with COVID-19, enrolled during active disease. The chain is built from TRBV27 and TRBJ1-2; maybe TRBD1 (5 bases). Sequenced input: peripheral blood. The CDR3, as DNA: TGTGCCAGCAGTTTTTCCGGGGGGTATGGCTACACCTTC. As protein: CASSFSGGYGYTF.